This T cell receptor beta chain was captured by sequencing in a study of blood T cell repertoires in COVID-19. The wider study: COVID-19 samples from acute and convalescent phases originated in the United States, Italy and Spain. PBMCs, B-cell-depleted T cells, or T cells provided the cDNA or gDNA that made up the material.

J lost 6 bases, V lost 2 bases, and 1 base had no gene match. Germline CDR1 SGHTA, CDR2 FQGTGA. The CDR3 has 13 amino acids. Original handling: The assay estimated nucleated cells by amplifying reference gene primers. The data were produced by immunoSEQ multiplex PCR, yet TCRdb's version contains in-frame clones alone and is incomplete. V and J calls plus clone size are reproduced from that table; the DNA served to infer D and trimming. This table has over 300,000 clones, 86% appearing once. The sequence was obtained from a woman aged 45-60 years with acute or convalescent COVID-19. Sequenced sample: peripheral blood. The V and J genes are TRBV7-3 and TRBJ2-1, with 7 positions matching TRBD2. The DNA of the CDR3 is TGTGCCAGCAGCTTACCTAGCGGCAATGAGCAGTTCTTC. Protein: CASSLPSGNEQFF.